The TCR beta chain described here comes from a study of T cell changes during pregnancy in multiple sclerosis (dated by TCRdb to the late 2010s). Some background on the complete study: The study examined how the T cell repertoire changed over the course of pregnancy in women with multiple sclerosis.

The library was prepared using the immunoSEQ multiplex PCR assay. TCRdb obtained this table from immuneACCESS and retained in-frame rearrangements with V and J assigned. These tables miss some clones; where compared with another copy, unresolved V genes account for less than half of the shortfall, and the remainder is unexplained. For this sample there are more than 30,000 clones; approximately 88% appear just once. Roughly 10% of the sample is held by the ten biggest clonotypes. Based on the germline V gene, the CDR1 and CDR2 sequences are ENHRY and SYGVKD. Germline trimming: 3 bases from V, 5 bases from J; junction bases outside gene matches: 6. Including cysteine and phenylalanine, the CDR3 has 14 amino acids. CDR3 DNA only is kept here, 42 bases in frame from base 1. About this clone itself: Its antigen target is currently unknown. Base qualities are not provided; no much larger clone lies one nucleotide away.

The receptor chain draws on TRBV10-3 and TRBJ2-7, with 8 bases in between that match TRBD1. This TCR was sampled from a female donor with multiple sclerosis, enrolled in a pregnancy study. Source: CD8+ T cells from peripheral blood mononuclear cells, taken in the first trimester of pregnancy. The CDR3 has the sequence CAISDGDRYDEQYF. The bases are TGTGCCATCAGTGACGGGGACAGGTACGACGAGCAGTACTTC.